This is a list of T cell receptor beta chains from one sample in a study of blood T cell repertoires in COVID-19. Assay used: immunoSEQ multiplex PCR; TCRdb lists only in-frame clones, some missing. The repertoire has about 180,000 clones, about 86% of them found once; the top ten carry roughly 9.1%. The sample comprised peripheral blood. All receptors come from a man aged 45-65 years with active or convalescent COVID-19. Both conserved end residues are part of each CDR3. D genes are given only for firm matches. Not all rows give a size; the values are once, few, many and, for expanded clones, a class.

>.|.|TRBJ1-4|TRBV3-1/TRBV3-2
TGTGCCAGCAGCCAAGATATGACGGGAGGGAAAAAACTGTTTTTT
CASSQDMTGGKKLFF
>.|.|TRBJ1-4|TRBV5-6
TGTGCCAGCAGCGTCGGACAGATTGAAAAACTGTTTTTT
CASSVGQIEKLFF
>.|.|TRBJ2-2|TRBV5-4
TGTGCCAGCAGCTTGCCTTCAATAGCCGGGGAGCTGTTTTTT
CASSLPSIAGELFF
>.|.|TRBJ1-2|TRBV5-1
TGCGCCAGCAGCTTCGAAGGGGTTGCTAACTATGGCTACACCTTC
CASSFEGVANYGYTF
>.|TRBD2|TRBJ2-2|TRBV3-1/TRBV3-2
TGTGCCAGCAGATCGGCGGGAGGTGGCACCGGGGAGCTGTTTTTT
CASRSAGGGTGELFF
>few|.|TRBJ2-7|TRBV5-4
TGTGCCAGCAGCTCGTCAACTAGGGAGCAGTACTTC
CASSSSTREQYF
>.|.|TRBJ2-3|TRBV5-6
TGTGCCAGCTTGACAACGGCAGATACGCAGTATTTT
CASLTTADTQYF
>few|.|TRBJ1-1|TRBV4-1
TGCGCCAGCAGTCCTCGTCCGTGGGCATTGAACACTGAAGCTTTCTTT
CASSPRPWALNTEAFF
>.|.|TRBJ1-2|TRBV12-3/TRBV12-4
TGTGCCAGCAGTTTATTTAGAGAGGGCTACACCTTC
CASSLFREGYTF
>once|.|TRBJ2-1|TRBV24-1
TGTGCCACCAGTGATTTTATGGGAGATGAGCAGTTCTTC
CATSDFMGDEQFF
>.|TRBD2|TRBJ2-1|TRBV5-1
TGCGCCAGCAGCTTGGGACCGCAACTAGCGGGGGGCAATGAGCAGTTCTTC
CASSLGPQLAGGNEQFF
>.|TRBD1|TRBJ1-2|TRBV19
TGTGCCAGTAGGGGGACAGGGGAGGTTGACTATGGCTACACCTTC
CASRGTGEVDYGYTF
>.|.|TRBJ1-2|TRBV7-2
TGTGCCAGCAGCTTGGTTCAGGGAGGGTACTATGGCTACACCTTC
CASSLVQGGYYGYTF
>.|.|TRBJ2-3|TRBV6-1
TGTGCCAGCAGTGAATTCACTACCCCAGATACGCAGTATTTT
CASSEFTTPDTQYF
>.|.|TRBJ1-2|TRBV12-3/TRBV12-4
TGTGCCAGCAGCCGAACAGAAAACTATGGCTACACCTTC
CASSRTENYGYTF
>.|TRBD1|TRBJ1-3|TRBV27
TGTGCCAGCAGTTCGGGACAGGCAGGGATGTCTGGAAACACCATATATTTT
CASSSGQAGMSGNTIYF
>.|.|TRBJ1-2|TRBV10-3
TGTGCCATCAGTGAGCAGGGCGGTAACTATGGCTACACCTTC
CAISEQGGNYGYTF
>.|TRBD1|TRBJ1-6|TRBV3-1/TRBV3-2
TGTGCCAGCAGCCTTCTAGGCCAAGGGGGCGGTTCACCCCTCCACTTT
CASSLLGQGGGSPLHF
>few|TRBD2|TRBJ2-1|TRBV19
TGTGCCAGTAGTATATCGACTAGCCATGCCTACAATGAGCAGTTCTTC
CASSISTSHAYNEQFF
>once|TRBD1|TRBJ2-1|TRBV19
TGTGCCAGTAGTATCGCGGACAGGACCCAGCAGTTCTTC
CASSIADRTQQFF
>.|.|TRBJ1-5|TRBV6-5
TGTGCCAGCTCGTCCCGGGGTATAAATCAGCCCCAGCATTTT
CASSSRGINQPQHF
>.|.|TRBJ1-3|TRBV28
TGTGCCAGCAGTTCAGCCGGGACTATATCAATCTCTGGAAACACCATATATTTT
CASSSAGTISISGNTIYF
>many|.|TRBJ1-5|TRBV2
TGTGCCAGCAGTGAAGGGCTGAGGGGCAATCAGCCCCAGCATTTT
CASSEGLRGNQPQHF
>.|TRBD1|TRBJ1-4|TRBV6-5
TGTGCCAGCAGCGCGACAGGGTGGTTTTATGAAAAACTGTTTTTT
CASSATGWFYEKLFF
>.|TRBD2|TRBJ2-3|TRBV5-1
TGCGCCAGCAGCTCCGGGACTAGTTTAGATACGCAGTATTTT
CASSSGTSLDTQYF
>.|.|TRBJ2-2|TRBV5-1
TGCGCCAGCGGCAGGGATACAAACACCGGGGAGCTGTTTTTT
CASGRDTNTGELFF
>.|TRBD1|TRBJ1-2|TRBV25-1
TGTGCCAGCAGTCCGACAGGGGTTGAGGGCTACACCTTC
CASSPTGVEGYTF
>few|TRBD1|TRBJ2-2|TRBV2
TGTGCCAGCAGTGAAGACAGGGGGCACACCGGGGAGCTGTTTTTT
CASSEDRGHTGELFF